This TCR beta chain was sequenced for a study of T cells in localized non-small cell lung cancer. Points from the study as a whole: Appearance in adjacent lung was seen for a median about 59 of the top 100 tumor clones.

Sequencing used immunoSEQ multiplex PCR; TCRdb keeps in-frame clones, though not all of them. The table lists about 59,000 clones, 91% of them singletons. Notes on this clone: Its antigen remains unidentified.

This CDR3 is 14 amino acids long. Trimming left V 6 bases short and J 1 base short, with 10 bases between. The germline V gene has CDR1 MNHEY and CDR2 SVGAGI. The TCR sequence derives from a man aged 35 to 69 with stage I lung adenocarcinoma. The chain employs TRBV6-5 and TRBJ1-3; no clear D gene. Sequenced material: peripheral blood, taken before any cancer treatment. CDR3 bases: TGTGCCAGCAGCGAACGAGCGTCTGGAAACACCATATATTTT. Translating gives CASSERASGNTIYF.